The T cell receptor (beta chain) under discussion was sequenced for a study of blood T cell repertoires in COVID-19. Study-level background: T cells, B-cell-depleted T cells, or PBMCs provided the cDNA or gDNA that served as material.

Assay: immunoSEQ multiplex PCR; the TCRdb copy retains only in-frame clones and omits some. The sample has 80,000 to 100,000 clones, 75% to 90% seen once. The CDR3 has 18 amino acids. CDR1 is SGHRS and CDR2 is YFSETQ in the germline V gene. Unmatched junction bases numbered 13, after V lost 4 bases and J lost 4 bases. V gene TRBV5-1 combines with J gene TRBJ2-6; 8 nucleotides match TRBD1. The sample was peripheral blood. This TCR came from a woman over 75 with acute or convalescent COVID-19. CDR3 coding DNA: TGCGCCAGCAGCCCCGGCCTGCAGGGGGCAACAGGGGCCAACGTCCTGACTTTC. It codes for CASSPGLQGATGANVLTF.